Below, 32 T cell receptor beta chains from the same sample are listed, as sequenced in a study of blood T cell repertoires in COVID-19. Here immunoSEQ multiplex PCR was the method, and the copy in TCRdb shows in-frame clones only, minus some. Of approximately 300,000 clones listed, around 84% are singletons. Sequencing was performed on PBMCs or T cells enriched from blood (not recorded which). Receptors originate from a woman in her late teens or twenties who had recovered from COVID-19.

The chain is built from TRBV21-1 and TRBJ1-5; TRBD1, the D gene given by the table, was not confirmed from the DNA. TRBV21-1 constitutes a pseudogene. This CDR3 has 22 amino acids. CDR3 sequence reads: CASSKPGQGPLPPTDSNQPQHF. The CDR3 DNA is TGTGCCAGCAGCAAGCCGGGACAGGGGCCTCTACCACCTACGGATAGCAATCAGCCCCAGCATTTT.

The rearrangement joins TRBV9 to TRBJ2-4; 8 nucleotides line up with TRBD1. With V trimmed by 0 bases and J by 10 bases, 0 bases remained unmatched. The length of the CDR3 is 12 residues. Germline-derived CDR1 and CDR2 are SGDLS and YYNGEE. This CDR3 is CASSVGQGIQYF. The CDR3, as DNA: TGTGCCAGCAGCGTAGGACAGGGGATTCAGTACTTC.

The CDR3 DNA sequence: TGTGCCACACAGGGAGATCCCTTAAATTCACCCCTCCACTTT. Amino acids: CATQGDPLNSPLHF. This sequence joins TRBV18 and TRBJ1-6; tentative D call: TRBD1 (6 bases). The CDR3 spans 14 residues. V was pared by 10 bases and J by 7 bases, with 17 bases between. Germline V lookup: CDR1 KGHSH, CDR2 LQKENI.

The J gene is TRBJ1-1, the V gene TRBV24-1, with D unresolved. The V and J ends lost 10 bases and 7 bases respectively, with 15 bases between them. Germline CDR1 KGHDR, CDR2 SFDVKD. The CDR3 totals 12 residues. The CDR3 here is CATSTEYGEAFF. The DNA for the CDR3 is TGTGCCACAAGCACAGAGTATGGTGAAGCTTTCTTT.

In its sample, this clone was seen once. The CDR3 DNA reads as TGTGCCAGCAGCCAAGATTCCGGGACAGGGAATGGCTACACCTTC. Translating gives CASSQDSGTGNGYTF. V gene TRBV3-1 (or the pseudogene TRBV3-2) combines with J gene TRBJ1-2, with 9 bases lining up with TRBD1. This CDR3 has 15 amino acids. Germline values: CDR1 LGHDT, CDR2 YNNKEL (reference sequence). V was pared by 0 bases and J by 6 bases, with 5 bases of the junction left unmatched.

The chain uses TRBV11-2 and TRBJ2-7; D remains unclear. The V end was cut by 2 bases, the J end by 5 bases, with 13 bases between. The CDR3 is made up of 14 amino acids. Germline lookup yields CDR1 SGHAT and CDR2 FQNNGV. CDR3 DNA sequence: TGTGCCAGCAGCTTATTCAGAGAACAGAACGAGCAGTACTTC. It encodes CASSLFREQNEQYF.

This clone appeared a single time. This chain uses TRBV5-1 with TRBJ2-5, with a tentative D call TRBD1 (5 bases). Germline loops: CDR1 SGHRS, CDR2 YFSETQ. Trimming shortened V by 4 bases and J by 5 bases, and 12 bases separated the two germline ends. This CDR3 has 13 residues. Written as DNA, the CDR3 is TGCGCCAGCAGCCCAGGGTTGAAGGAGACCCAGTACTTC. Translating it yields CASSPGLKETQYF.

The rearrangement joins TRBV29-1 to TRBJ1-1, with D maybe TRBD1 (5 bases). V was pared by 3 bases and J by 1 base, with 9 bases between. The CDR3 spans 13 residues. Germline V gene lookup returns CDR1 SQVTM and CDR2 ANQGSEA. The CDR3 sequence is CSVEVRANTEAFF. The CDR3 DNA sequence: TGCAGCGTTGAGGTCAGGGCGAACACTGAAGCTTTCTTT.

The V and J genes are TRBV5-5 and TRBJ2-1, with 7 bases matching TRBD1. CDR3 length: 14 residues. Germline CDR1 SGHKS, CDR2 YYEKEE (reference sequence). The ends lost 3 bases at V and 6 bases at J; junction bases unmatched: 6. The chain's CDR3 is CASSYDRVGNEQFF. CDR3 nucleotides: TGTGCCAGCAGCTACGACAGGGTGGGCAATGAGCAGTTCTTC.

CDR3 protein: CASSSRLAGYNEQFF. The CDR3 region has the DNA TGTGCCAGCAGTTCCCGACTAGCGGGCTACAATGAGCAGTTCTTC. The J gene is TRBJ2-1, the V gene TRBV27, with TRBD2 identical over 10 bases. Trimming removed 4 bases from V and 3 bases from J; junction bases left unmatched: 3. The germline V gene has CDR1 MNHEY and CDR2 SMNVEV (reference sequence). The CDR3 has 15 residues.

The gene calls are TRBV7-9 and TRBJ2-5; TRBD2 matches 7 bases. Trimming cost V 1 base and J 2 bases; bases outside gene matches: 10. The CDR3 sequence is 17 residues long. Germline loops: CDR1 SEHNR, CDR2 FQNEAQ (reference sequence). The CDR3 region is CASSLGRGSAWQETQYF. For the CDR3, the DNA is TGTGCCAGCAGCTTAGGGCGGGGGAGCGCCTGGCAAGAGACCCAGTACTTC.

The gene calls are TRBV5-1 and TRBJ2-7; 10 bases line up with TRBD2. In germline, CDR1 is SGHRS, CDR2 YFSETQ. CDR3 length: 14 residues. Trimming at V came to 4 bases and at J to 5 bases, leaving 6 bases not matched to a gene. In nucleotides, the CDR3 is TGCGCCAGCAGCCACCTAGGGACTAGCGACGAGCAGTACTTC. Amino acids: CASSHLGTSDEQYF. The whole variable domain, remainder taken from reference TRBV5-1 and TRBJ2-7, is KAGVTQTPRYLIKTRGQQVTLSCSPISGHRSVSWYQQTPGQGLQFLFEYFSETQRNKGNFPGRFSGRQFSNSRSEMNVSTLELGDSALYLCASSHLGTSDEQYFGPGTRLTVT.

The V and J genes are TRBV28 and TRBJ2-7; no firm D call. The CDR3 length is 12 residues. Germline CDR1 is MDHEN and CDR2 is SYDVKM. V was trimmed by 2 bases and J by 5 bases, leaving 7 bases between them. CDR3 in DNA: TGTGCCAGCAGTTTAACGCTAGACGAGCAGTACTTC. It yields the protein CASSLTLDEQYF.

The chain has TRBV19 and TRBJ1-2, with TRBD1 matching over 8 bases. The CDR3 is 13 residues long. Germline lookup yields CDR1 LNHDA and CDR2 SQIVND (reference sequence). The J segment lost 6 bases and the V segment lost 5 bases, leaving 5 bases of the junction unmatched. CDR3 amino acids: CASSVDRDHGYTF. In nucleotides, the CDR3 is TGTGCCAGTAGTGTGGACAGGGATCATGGCTACACCTTC.

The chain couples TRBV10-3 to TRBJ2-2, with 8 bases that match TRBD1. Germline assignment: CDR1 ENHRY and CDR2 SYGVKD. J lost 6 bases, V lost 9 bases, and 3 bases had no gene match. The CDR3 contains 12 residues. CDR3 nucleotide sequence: TGTGCCATGACAGGGGTCGCCGGGGAGCTGTTTTTT. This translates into CAMTGVAGELFF.

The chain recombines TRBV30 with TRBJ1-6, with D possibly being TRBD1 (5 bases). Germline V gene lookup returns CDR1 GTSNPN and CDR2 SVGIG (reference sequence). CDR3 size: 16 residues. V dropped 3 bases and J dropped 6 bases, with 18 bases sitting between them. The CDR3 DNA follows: TGTGCCTGGAGACTACAAGGATTGACAGTTAATTCACCCCTCCACTTT. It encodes CAWRLQGLTVNSPLHF.

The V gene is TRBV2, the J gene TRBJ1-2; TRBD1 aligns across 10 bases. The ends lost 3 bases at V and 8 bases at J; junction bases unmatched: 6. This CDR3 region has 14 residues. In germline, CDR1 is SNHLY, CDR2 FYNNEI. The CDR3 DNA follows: TGTGCCAGCAGTGAGCGGACAGGGGGGGAAGGCTACACCTTC. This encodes CASSERTGGEGYTF.

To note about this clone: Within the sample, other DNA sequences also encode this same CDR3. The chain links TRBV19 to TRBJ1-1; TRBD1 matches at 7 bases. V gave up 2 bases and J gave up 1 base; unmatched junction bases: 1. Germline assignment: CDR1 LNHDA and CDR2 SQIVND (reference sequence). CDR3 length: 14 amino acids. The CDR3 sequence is CASSIRQGNTEAFF. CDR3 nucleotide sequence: TGTGCCAGTAGTATACGACAGGGGAACACTGAAGCTTTCTTT.

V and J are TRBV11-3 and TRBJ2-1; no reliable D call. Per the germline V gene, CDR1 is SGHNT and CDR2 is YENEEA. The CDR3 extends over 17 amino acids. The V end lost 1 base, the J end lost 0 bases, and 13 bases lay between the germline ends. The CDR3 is CASSLGSMRNSYNEQFF. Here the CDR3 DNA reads TGTGCCAGCAGCTTAGGGTCAATGCGTAACTCCTACAATGAGCAGTTCTTC.

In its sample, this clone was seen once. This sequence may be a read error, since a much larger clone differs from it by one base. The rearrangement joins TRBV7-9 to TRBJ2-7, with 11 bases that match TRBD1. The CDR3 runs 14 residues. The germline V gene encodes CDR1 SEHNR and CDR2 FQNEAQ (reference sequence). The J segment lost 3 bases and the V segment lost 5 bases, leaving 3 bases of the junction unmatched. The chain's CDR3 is CASSAGTGGYEQYF. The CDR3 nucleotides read TGTGCCAGCAGCGCCGGGACAGGGGGCTACGAGCAGTACTTC.

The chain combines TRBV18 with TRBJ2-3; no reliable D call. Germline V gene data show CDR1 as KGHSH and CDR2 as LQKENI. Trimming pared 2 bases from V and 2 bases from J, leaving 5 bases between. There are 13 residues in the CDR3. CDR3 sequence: CASSPSVTDTQYF. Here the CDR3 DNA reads TGTGCCAGCTCACCATCGGTCACAGATACGCAGTATTTT.

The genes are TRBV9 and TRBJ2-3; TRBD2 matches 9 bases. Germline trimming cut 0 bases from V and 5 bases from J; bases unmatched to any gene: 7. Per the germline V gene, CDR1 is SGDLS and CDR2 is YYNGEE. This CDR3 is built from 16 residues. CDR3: CASSVGGLAHKDTQYF. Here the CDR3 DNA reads TGTGCCAGCAGCGTAGGAGGACTAGCGCATAAAGATACGCAGTATTTT.

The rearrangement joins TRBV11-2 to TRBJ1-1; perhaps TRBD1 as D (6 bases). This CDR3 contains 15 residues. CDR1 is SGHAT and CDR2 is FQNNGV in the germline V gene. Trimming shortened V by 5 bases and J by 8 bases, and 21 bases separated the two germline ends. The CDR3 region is CASSITLGRQAEAFF. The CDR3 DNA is TGTGCCAGCAGCATTACATTAGGCCGACAGGCCGAAGCTTTCTTT.

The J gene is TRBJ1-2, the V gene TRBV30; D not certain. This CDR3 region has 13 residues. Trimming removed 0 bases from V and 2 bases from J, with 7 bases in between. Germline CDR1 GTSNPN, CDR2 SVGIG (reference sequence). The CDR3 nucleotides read TGTGCCTGGAGTGTACAACCGAACTATGGCTACACCTTC. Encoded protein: CAWSVQPNYGYTF.

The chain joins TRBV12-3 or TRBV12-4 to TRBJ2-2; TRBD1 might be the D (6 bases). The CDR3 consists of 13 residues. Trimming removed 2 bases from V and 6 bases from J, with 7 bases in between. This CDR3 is CASSLSGAGELFF. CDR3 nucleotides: TGTGCCAGCAGTTTATCAGGGGCCGGGGAGCTGTTTTTT.

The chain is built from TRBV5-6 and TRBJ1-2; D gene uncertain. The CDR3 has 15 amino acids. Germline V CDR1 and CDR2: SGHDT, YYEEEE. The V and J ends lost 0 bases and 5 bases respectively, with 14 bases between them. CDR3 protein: CASSLGAGVRYGYTF. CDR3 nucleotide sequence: TGTGCCAGCAGCTTGGGAGCCGGGGTTAGGTATGGCTACACCTTC. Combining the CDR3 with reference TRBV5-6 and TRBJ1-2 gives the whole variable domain DAGVTQSPTHLIKTRGQQVTLRCSPKSGHDTVSWYQQALGQGPQFIFQYYEEEERQRGNFPDRFSGHQFPNYSSELNVNALLLGDSALYLCASSLGAGVRYGYTFGSGTRLTVV.

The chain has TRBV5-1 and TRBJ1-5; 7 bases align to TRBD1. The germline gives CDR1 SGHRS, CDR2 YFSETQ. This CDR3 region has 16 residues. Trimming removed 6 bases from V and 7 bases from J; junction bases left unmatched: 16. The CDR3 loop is CASIMGEQGVRQPQHF. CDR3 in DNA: TGCGCCAGCATCATGGGAGAGCAGGGGGTGAGGCAGCCCCAGCATTTT.

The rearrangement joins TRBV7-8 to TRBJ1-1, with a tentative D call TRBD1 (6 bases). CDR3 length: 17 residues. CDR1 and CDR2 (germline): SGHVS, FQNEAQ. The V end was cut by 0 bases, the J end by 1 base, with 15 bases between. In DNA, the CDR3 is TGTGCCAGCAGCTTAGCGAGGGGGGGGAGGACGAACACTGAAGCTTTCTTT. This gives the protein CASSLARGGRTNTEAFF.

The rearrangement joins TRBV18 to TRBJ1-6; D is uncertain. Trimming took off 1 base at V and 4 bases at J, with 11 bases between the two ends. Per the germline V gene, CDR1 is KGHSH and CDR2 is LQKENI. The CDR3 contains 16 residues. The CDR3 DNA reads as TGTGCCAGCTCACCACGGGCTGATAGTTATAATTCACCCCTCCACTTT. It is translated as CASSPRADSYNSPLHF.

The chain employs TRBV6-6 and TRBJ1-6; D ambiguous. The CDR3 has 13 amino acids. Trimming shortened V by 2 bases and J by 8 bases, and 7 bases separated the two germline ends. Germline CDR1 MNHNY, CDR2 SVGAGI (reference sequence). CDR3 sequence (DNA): TGTGCCAGCAGTTACGTCGGGGATTCACCCCTCCACTTT. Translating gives CASSYVGDSPLHF.

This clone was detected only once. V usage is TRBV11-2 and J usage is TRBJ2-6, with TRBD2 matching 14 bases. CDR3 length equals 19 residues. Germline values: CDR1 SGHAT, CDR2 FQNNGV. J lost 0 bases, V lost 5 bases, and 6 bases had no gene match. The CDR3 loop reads CASSGGLAGALSGANVLTF. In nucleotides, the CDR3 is TGTGCCAGCAGCGGGGGACTAGCGGGGGCCCTCTCTGGGGCCAACGTCCTGACTTTC.

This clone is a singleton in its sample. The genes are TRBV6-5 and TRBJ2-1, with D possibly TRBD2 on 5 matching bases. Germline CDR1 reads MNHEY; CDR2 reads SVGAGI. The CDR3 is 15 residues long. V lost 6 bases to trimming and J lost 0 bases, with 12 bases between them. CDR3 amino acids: CASSLALSSYNEQFF. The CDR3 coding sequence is TGTGCCAGCAGCCTAGCCCTGAGCTCCTACAATGAGCAGTTCTTC.